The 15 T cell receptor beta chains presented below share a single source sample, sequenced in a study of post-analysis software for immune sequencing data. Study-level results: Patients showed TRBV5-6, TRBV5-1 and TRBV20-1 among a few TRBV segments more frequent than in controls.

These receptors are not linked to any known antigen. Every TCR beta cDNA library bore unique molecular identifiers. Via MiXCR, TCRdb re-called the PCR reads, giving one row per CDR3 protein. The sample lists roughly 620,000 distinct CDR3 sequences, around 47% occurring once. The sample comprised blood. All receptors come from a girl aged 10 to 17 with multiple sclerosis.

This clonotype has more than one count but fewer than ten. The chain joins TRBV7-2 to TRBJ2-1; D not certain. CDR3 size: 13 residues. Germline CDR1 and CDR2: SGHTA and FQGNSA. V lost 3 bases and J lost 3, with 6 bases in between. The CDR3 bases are TGTGCCAGCAGCTTGGCCAACTACAATGAGCAGTTCTTC. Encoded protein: CASSLANYNEQFF.

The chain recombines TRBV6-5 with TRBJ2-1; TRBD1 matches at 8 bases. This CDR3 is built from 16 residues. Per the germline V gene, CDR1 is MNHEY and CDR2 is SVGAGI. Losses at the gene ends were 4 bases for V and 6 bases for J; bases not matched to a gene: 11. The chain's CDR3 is CASSFWTGSTGNEQFF. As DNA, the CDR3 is TGTGCCAGCAGTTTTTGGACAGGGTCAACGGGCAATGAGCAGTTCTTC.

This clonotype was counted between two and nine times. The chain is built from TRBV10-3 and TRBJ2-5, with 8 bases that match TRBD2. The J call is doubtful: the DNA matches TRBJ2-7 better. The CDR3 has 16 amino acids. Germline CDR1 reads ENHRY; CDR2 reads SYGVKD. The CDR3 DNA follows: TGTGCCATCAGTGACTCCGGACTAGCCGGGGTTTACGAGCAGTACTTC. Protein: CAISDSGLAGVYEQYF.

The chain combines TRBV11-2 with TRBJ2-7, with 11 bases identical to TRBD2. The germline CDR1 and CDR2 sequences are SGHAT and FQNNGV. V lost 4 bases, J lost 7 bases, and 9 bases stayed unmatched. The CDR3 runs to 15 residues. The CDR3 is CASSSTSGGYNEQYF. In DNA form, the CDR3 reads TGTGCCAGCAGCTCCACTAGCGGGGGCTACAATGAGCAGTACTTC.

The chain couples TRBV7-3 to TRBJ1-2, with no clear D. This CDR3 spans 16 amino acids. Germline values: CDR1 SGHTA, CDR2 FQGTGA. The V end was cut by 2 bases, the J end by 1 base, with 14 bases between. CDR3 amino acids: CASSLSHSGYNYGYTF. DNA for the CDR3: TGTGCCAGCAGCTTATCCCATTCAGGTTATAACTATGGCTACACCTTC.

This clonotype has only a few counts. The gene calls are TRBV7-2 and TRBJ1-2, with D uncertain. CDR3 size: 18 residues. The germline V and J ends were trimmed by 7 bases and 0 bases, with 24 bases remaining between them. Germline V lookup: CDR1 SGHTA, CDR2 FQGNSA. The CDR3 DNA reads TGTGCCAGCATCTTGACCATCGGGTCCTACCTATCTAACTATGGCTACACCTTC. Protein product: CASILTIGSYLSNYGYTF.

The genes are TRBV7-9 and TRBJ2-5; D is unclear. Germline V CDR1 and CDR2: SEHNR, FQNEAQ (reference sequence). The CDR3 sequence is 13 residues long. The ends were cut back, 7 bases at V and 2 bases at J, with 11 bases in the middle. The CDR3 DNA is TGTGCCAGCAACCCCGACACGCAAGAGACCCAGTACTTC. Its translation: CASNPDTQETQYF.

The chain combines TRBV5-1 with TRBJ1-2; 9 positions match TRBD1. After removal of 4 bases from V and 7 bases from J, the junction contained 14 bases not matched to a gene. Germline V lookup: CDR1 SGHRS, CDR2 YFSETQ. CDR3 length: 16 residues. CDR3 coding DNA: TGCGCCAGCAGCCCTGAAATGTTACAGGGGGCAAGTGGCTACACCTTC. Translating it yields CASSPEMLQGASGYTF.

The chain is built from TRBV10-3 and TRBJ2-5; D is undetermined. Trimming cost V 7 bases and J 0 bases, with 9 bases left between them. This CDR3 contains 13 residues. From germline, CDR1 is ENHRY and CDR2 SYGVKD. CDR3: CAINGRHQETQYF. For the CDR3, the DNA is TGTGCCATCAATGGGCGGCACCAAGAGACCCAGTACTTC.

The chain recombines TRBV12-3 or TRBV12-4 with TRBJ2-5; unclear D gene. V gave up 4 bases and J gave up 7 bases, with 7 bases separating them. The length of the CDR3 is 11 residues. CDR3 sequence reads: CASSSERTQYF. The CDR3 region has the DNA TGTGCCAGCAGTTCCGAGCGGACCCAGTACTTC.

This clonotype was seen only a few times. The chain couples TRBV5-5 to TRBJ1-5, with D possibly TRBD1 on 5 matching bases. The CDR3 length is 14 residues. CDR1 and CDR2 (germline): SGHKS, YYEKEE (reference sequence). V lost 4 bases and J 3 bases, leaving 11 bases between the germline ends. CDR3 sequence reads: CASSPDSYNQPQHF. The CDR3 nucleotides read TGTGCCAGCAGCCCTGACAGTTACAATCAGCCCCAGCATTTT.

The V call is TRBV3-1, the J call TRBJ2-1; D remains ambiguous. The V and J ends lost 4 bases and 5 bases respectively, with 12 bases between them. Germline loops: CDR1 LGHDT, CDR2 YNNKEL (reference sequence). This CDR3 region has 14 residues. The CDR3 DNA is TGTGCCAGCAGCCTCTCACATGGAGACAATGAGCAGTTCTTC. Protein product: CASSLSHGDNEQFF.

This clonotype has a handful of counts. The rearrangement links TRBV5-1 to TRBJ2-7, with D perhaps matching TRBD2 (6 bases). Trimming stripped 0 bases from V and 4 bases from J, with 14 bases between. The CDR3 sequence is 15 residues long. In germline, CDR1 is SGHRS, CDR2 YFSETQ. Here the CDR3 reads CASSLVPGTVYEQYF. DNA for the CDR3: TGCGCCAGCAGCTTGGTGCCAGGGACTGTATACGAGCAGTACTTC.

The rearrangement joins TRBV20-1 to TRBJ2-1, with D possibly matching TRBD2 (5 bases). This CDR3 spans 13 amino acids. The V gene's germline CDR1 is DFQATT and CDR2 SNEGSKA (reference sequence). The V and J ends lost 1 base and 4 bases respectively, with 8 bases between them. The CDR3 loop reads CSARVQRYNEQFF. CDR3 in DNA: TGCAGTGCTAGAGTCCAGCGGTACAATGAGCAGTTCTTC.

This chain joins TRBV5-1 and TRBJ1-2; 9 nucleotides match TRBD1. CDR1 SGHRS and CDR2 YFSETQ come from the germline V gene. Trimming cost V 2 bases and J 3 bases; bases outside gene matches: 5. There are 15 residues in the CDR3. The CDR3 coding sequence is TGCGCCAGCAGCTTACGGGACAGGGATGACTATGGCTACACCTTC. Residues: CASSLRDRDDYGYTF.